One sample yielded the 4 T cell receptor beta chains listed below, sequenced in a study of T cell changes during pregnancy in multiple sclerosis. Sequenced by immunoSEQ multiplex PCR; TCRdb stores in-frame clones only, minus some. The sample gives 15,000 to 20,000 clones, 86% of which show up once; 4.5% to 6% is in the top ten. The sample was CD8+ T cells from peripheral blood mononuclear cells, taken in the third trimester of pregnancy. These receptor sequences come from a female donor in good health, enrolled as a control in a pregnancy study.

Note on this clone: Other DNA sequences in this specimen translate into the identical CDR3. The rearrangement joins TRBV27 to TRBJ2-1, with a weak D call TRBD1 (5 bases). Germline CDR1 MNHEY, CDR2 SMNVEV (reference sequence). The CDR3 covers 15 residues. V dropped 2 bases and J dropped 0 bases, with 8 bases sitting between them. The CDR3 spells CASSLDSFSYNEQFF. Here the CDR3 DNA reads TGTGCCAGCAGTTTAGACAGCTTCTCCTACAATGAGCAGTTCTTC.

This chain links TRBV10-3 with TRBJ1-6; D is unclear. Trimming shortened V by 0 bases and J by 14 bases, and 23 bases separated the two germline ends. Germline V gene sequence: CDR1 ENHRY, CDR2 SYGVKD. CDR3 length: 17 amino acids. The CDR3 sequence: CAISESFRGASNSSLHF. Written as DNA, the CDR3 is TGTGCCATCAGTGAGTCTTTTCGGGGAGCATCTAATTCTTCCCTCCACTTT.

The chain couples TRBV9 to TRBJ1-2; the D gene is possibly TRBD1 (6 bases). The CDR3 has 12 residues. Deletions cut 5 bases from V and 4 bases from J, with 9 bases between. Germline V gene data show CDR1 as SGDLS and CDR2 as YYNGEE. CDR3 amino acids: CASRGGAYGYTF. CDR3 bases: TGTGCCAGCAGGGGGGGGGCCTATGGCTACACCTTC. The complete variable domain, with remaining parts taken from reference TRBV9 and TRBJ1-2, reads DSGVTQTPKHLITATGQRVTLRCSPRSGDLSVYWYQQSLDQGLQFLIQYYNGEERAKGNILERFSAQQFPDLHSELNLSSLELGDSALYFCASRGGAYGYTFGSGTRLTVV.

V and J are TRBV7-6 and TRBJ2-1; a weak D match, TRBD1 (6 bases). Germline V gene data show CDR1 as SGHVS and CDR2 as FNYEAQ. This CDR3 spans 17 amino acids. Trimming took 0 bases from V and 2 from J, leaving 14 bases between them. CDR3 nucleotide sequence: TGTGCCAGCAGCTTAGCGGGGGCCACCCGCCCCTACAATGAGCAGTTCTTC. Its protein product is CASSLAGATRPYNEQFF. The variable domain in full, completed from reference TRBV7-6 and TRBJ2-1, reads GAGVSQSPRYKVTKRGQDVALRCDPISGHVSLYWYRQALGQGPEFLTYFNYEAQQDKSGLPNDRFSAERPEGSISTLTIQRTEQRDSAMYRCASSLAGATRPYNEQFFGPGTRLTVL.